Shown below are 26 T cell receptor beta chains from a single sample sequenced in a study of Ad26.COV2.S vaccination and SARS-CoV-2 variants. Treatment denoted: 19 received Ad26.COV2.S at low or high dose, single or two shots; 5 received placebo; per-sample allocation not given. At day 63 after the first vaccine or placebo injection, samples were drawn. Sequenced by immunoSEQ multiplex PCR; TCRdb stores in-frame clones only, minus some. The repertoire has about 420,000 clones, 70% to 90% of them found once; the top ten carry 3.5% to 4%. The sample here was peripheral blood, taken in a trial of Ad26.COV2.S vaccine versus placebo. Receptor source: a person aged 18-65 years who received the Ad26.COV2.S COVID-19 vaccine or a placebo.

CDR3 sequence: CASSLGQNTYGYTF. CDR3 bases: TGTGCCAGCAGCTTGGGCCAGAACACTTATGGCTACACCTTC. The rearrangement joins TRBV7-2 to TRBJ1-2; D gene ambiguous. Trimming took 3 bases from V and 5 from J, leaving 13 bases between them. Germline values: CDR1 SGHTA, CDR2 FQGNSA. This CDR3 is 14 amino acids long.

V is TRBV6-5 and J is TRBJ1-5, with 8 bases fitting TRBD1. This CDR3 comprises 15 residues. Germline trimming cut 8 bases from V and 1 base from J; bases unmatched to any gene: 7. Looked up from germline, CDR1 is MNHEY and CDR2 is SVGAGI. The CDR3 reads CASGTQGVSNQPQHF. CDR3 nucleotide sequence: TGTGCCAGCGGAACACAGGGGGTGAGCAATCAGCCCCAGCATTTT.

This chain's CDR3 is CASSVEGSHSYEQYF. The CDR3 DNA sequence: TGTGCCAGCAGCGTAGAAGGCAGCCACTCCTACGAGCAGTACTTC. The genes are TRBV9 and TRBJ2-7; D is ambiguous. Looked up from germline, CDR1 is SGDLS and CDR2 is YYNGEE. Trimming removed 0 bases from V and 0 bases from J, with 10 bases in between. CDR3 length equals 15 residues.

The V and J genes are TRBV7-2 and TRBJ2-7; perhaps D is TRBD1 or TRBD2 (5 bases each). Germline V CDR1 and CDR2: SGHTA, FQGNSA. The CDR3 is made up of 15 amino acids. Trimming took off 4 bases at V and 2 bases at J, with 15 bases between the two ends. The CDR3 sequence is CASSWTGRATYEQYF. For the CDR3, the DNA is TGTGCCAGCAGCTGGACGGGACGGGCCACCTACGAGCAGTACTTC.

The CDR3 region has the DNA TGCGCCAGCCTCACGACGGAAACCTACGAGCAGTACTTC. This sequence encodes CASLTTETYEQYF. The chain employs TRBV23-1 and TRBJ2-7, with no clear D. TRBV23-1 is classed as an ORF, of uncertain function. Trimming pared 8 bases from V and 2 bases from J, leaving 13 bases between. This CDR3 has 13 residues.

In this sample, this clone turned up a few times. The chain joins TRBV7-9 to TRBJ1-5; D call uncertain. Trimming pared 5 bases from V and 0 bases from J, leaving 11 bases between. The CDR3 sequence is 15 residues long. CDR1 and CDR2 from the germline V gene are SEHNR and FQNEAQ (reference sequence). CDR3 protein: CASSLSDTSNQPQHF. The CDR3 nucleotides read TGTGCCAGCAGCCTAAGCGACACTAGCAATCAGCCCCAGCATTTT.

This clone was found once. V is TRBV28 and J is TRBJ1-1; TRBD1 is a possible D gene (6 bases). V was shortened by 5 bases and J by 5 bases, with 12 bases between the two germline ends. CDR3 size: 13 residues. Looked up from germline, CDR1 is MDHEN and CDR2 is SYDVKM. Written as DNA, the CDR3 is TGTGCCAGCAGTCTAGGGGGGAGAACTGAAGCTTTCTTT. It yields the protein CASSLGGRTEAFF.

J is TRBJ2-3 and V is TRBV9; D unclear. Germline V gene lookup returns CDR1 SGDLS and CDR2 YYNGEE. V gave up 4 bases and J gave up 3 bases, with 12 bases separating them. The length of the CDR3 is 14 residues. The CDR3 sequence: CASSPWIKTDTQYF. In DNA form, the CDR3 reads TGTGCCAGCAGCCCCTGGATTAAGACAGATACGCAGTATTTT.

The rearrangement links TRBV7-7 to TRBJ2-1, with 10 nucleotides matching TRBD2. Germline-derived CDR1 and CDR2 are SSHAT and FNYEAQ (reference sequence). This CDR3 region has 15 residues. Losses at the gene ends were 5 bases for V and 7 bases for J; bases not matched to a gene: 8. This chain's CDR3 is CASSPQRGGLNEQFF. CDR3 DNA: TGTGCCAGCAGCCCGCAGCGGGGGGGCTTGAATGAGCAGTTCTTC.

The gene calls are TRBV4-2 and TRBJ1-2, with D possibly being TRBD1 (5 bases). Trimming cost V 3 bases and J 4 bases, with 18 bases left between them. In germline, CDR1 is LGHNA, CDR2 YNFKEQ. The CDR3 contains 16 residues. The DNA for the CDR3 is TGTGCCAGCAGCCAGATACGGACACCTAACCGCTATGGCTACACCTTC. Its translation is CASSQIRTPNRYGYTF.

V and J are TRBV7-2 and TRBJ1-2; D may be TRBD1 (5 bases). This CDR3 comprises 11 residues. The germline V gene encodes CDR1 SGHTA and CDR2 FQGNSA. The CDR3 DNA follows: TGTGGTTTATCTCAGGGTTATGGCTACACCTTC. This gives the protein CGLSQGYGYTF. Variable domain in full (rest from reference TRBV7-2 and TRBJ1-2): GAGVSQSPSNKVTEKGKDVELRCDPISGHTALYWYRQSLGQGLEFLIYFQGNSAPDKSGLPSDRFSAERTGGSVSTLTIQRTQQEDSAVYLCGLSQGYGYTFGSGTRLTVV.

This rearrangement joins TRBV7-8 to TRBJ1-1, with 8 bases identical to TRBD1. The CDR3 is 15 residues long. Germline V gene sequence: CDR1 SGHVS, CDR2 FQNEAQ. J was trimmed by 4 bases and V by 0 bases; bases with no gene match: 4. CDR3 residues: CASSLAAQGATEAFF. CDR3 nucleotide sequence: TGTGCCAGCAGCTTAGCGGCGCAGGGGGCCACTGAAGCTTTCTTT. Drawing the rest from reference TRBV7-8 and TRBJ1-1, the complete variable domain is GAGVSQSPRYKVAKRGQDVALRCDPISGHVSLFWYQQALGQGPEFLTYFQNEAQLDKSGLPSDRFFAERPEGSVSTLKIQRTQQEDSAVYLCASSLAAQGATEAFFGQGTRLTVV.

This chain joins TRBV9 and TRBJ1-6, with D hard to call. With 3 bases removed from V and 14 bases from J, the gap between germline ends came to 12 bases. The CDR3 spans 12 residues. Germline CDR1 SGDLS, CDR2 YYNGEE. CDR3 sequence: CASSAGGLSLHF. CDR3 sequence (DNA): TGTGCCAGCAGCGCGGGAGGGTTATCCCTCCACTTT.

The V gene is TRBV11-1, the J gene TRBJ2-3; no clear D. This CDR3 contains 12 residues. Looked up from germline, CDR1 is SGHAT and CDR2 is FQDESV (reference sequence). Trimming took off 5 bases at V and 2 bases at J, with 5 bases between the two ends. The CDR3 sequence: CASSRNTDTQYF. The CDR3 bases are TGTGCCAGCAGCCGTAACACAGATACGCAGTATTTT.

This chain joins TRBV7-2 and TRBJ1-6; D is unclear. CDR3 size: 18 residues. The ends were cut back, 2 bases at V and 0 bases at J, with 14 bases in the middle. From germline, CDR1 is SGHTA and CDR2 FQGNSA. CDR3 region: CASSLSSQPSSYNSPLHF. For the CDR3, the DNA is TGTGCCAGCAGCTTATCGTCTCAGCCAAGCTCCTATAATTCACCCCTCCACTTT.

This clone has only one observation. The chain links TRBV28 to TRBJ2-7; TRBD1 aligns across 7 bases. Unmatched junction bases numbered 8, after V lost 7 bases and J lost 2 bases. There are 14 residues in the CDR3. The V gene's germline CDR1 is MDHEN and CDR2 SYDVKM. The CDR3 coding sequence is TGTGCCAGCACCAATCTTGGGACAGCCTACGAGCAGTACTTC. Its protein product is CASTNLGTAYEQYF.

This chain uses TRBV11-2 with TRBJ2-7; D perhaps matches TRBD2 (6 bases). CDR1 and CDR2 (germline): SGHAT, FQNNGV. This CDR3 is built from 14 residues. V lost 5 bases and J 4 bases, leaving 15 bases between the germline ends. As DNA, the CDR3 is TGTGCCAGCAGCCCCAAAGCAGGGAGGTACGAGCAGTACTTC. Protein: CASSPKAGRYEQYF.

This chain connects TRBV5-6 to TRBJ2-7; D could derive from TRBD1 or TRBD2 (5 bases each). V dropped 3 bases and J dropped 4 bases, with 8 bases sitting between them. The CDR3 covers 12 residues. Per germline, CDR1 SGHDT and CDR2 YYEEEE. The CDR3 coding sequence is TGTGCCAGCAGCTATGAGGGGTACGAGCAGTACTTC. Its translation is CASSYEGYEQYF.

This clone was observed a single time. This chain links TRBV19 with TRBJ2-2; D may be TRBD1 or TRBD2 (5 bases each). The germline CDR1 and CDR2 sequences are LNHDA and SQIVND (reference sequence). The CDR3 runs to 15 residues. V was shortened by 7 bases and J by 4 bases, with 16 bases between the two germline ends. As DNA, the CDR3 is TGTGCCAGTACGGACTCGGGGCGCGGCACCGGGGAGCTGTTTTTT. Amino acids: CASTDSGRGTGELFF.

The rearrangement links TRBV19 to TRBJ1-2; 12 bases match TRBD1. The ends lost 4 bases at V and 4 bases at J; junction bases unmatched: 7. Germline-derived CDR1 and CDR2 are LNHDA and SQIVND (reference sequence). This CDR3 is built from 16 residues. Here the CDR3 DNA reads TGTGCCAGTAGTACCGGGACAGGGGGCGCGGGCTATGGCTACACCTTC. It specifies CASSTGTGGAGYGYTF.

This clone occurred once. The chain is built from TRBV19 and TRBJ2-3; a weak D match, TRBD2 (6 bases). CDR3 length equals 15 residues. CDR1 is LNHDA and CDR2 is SQIVND in the germline V gene (reference sequence). Trimming left V 7 bases short and J 3 bases short, with 17 bases between. The CDR3 coding sequence is TGTGCCAGTAAAAAAGTTGGCGGGGAGACAGATACGCAGTATTTT. Residues: CASKKVGGETDTQYF.

This chain links TRBV9 with TRBJ1-1, with 10 bases matching TRBD1. Per germline, CDR1 SGDLS and CDR2 YYNGEE. This CDR3 contains 13 residues. Unmatched junction bases numbered 3, after V lost 0 bases and J lost 10 bases. The CDR3 loop is CASSVEGQGPAFF. The DNA for the CDR3 is TGTGCCAGCAGCGTAGAGGGACAGGGGCCAGCTTTCTTT.

The chain is built from TRBV7-9 and TRBJ1-1, with D possibly TRBD1 on 5 matching bases. Deletions cut 11 bases from V and 5 bases from J, with 15 bases between. Germline CDR1 SEHNR, CDR2 FQNEAQ (reference sequence). The CDR3 is 12 amino acids. CDR3 sequence reads: CAGVGGRTEAFF. The CDR3 DNA follows: TGTGCCGGTGTCGGGGGACGTACTGAAGCTTTCTTT.

The chain uses TRBV5-1 and TRBJ1-2, with a tentative D call TRBD1 (5 bases). Germline lookup yields CDR1 SGHRS and CDR2 YFSETQ. Trimming left V 0 bases short and J 4 bases short, with 16 bases between. CDR3 size: 16 residues. The CDR3 sequence: CASSLGPRGLGYGYTF. As DNA, the CDR3 is TGCGCCAGCAGCTTGGGACCACGGGGCTTGGGCTATGGCTACACCTTC.

The chain links TRBV5-1 to TRBJ2-3; the match to TRBD2 covers 11 bases. Per the germline V gene, CDR1 is SGHRS and CDR2 is YFSETQ. V was clipped by 3 bases and J by 1 base; unmatched bases: 7. There are 17 residues in the CDR3. CDR3 bases: TGCGCCAGCAGCTACCGAACTAGCGGGGGCGGCACAGATACGCAGTATTTT. It codes for CASSYRTSGGGTDTQYF.

The genes are TRBV5-8 and TRBJ2-1; no clear D. Germline V gene sequence: CDR1 SGHTS, CDR2 YDEGEE. V lost 1 base to trimming and J lost 12 bases, with 17 bases between them. The CDR3 contains 14 residues. CDR3 in DNA: TGTGCCAGCAGCTTGACTCTAGTAGGGTTGGTGCAGTTCTTC. This gives the protein CASSLTLVGLVQFF.